This T cell receptor (beta chain) was found in a study of control samples from healthy donors and cancer patients. Some clones are missing from TCRdb's copy, which holds only in-frame ones; the method was immunoSEQ multiplex PCR. The table includes approximately 140,000 clones, around 85% detected once. Trimming took 1 base from V and 7 from J, leaving 8 bases between them. CDR1 and CDR2 (germline): SGHTA, FQGNSA. CDR3 size: 14 residues. Sequenced input: blood. This chain uses TRBV7-2 with TRBJ1-6; D remains ambiguous. The source of this sequence is a woman in her twenties or thirties in good health. The CDR3: CASSLGGNNSPLHF. Here the CDR3 DNA reads TGTGCCAGCAGCTTAGGTGGGAACAATTCACCCCTCCACTTT.